This T cell receptor beta chain was captured by sequencing in a study of OX40 agonist ivuxolimab in advanced cancers. Turning to the study itself: Past anti-PD-1, anti-PD-L1 or anti-CTLA-4 therapy was accepted, and 40% had received some. Study outcomes and limitations: More expanded clones were seen, on average, in CD8+ T cells than in CD4+.

Per the germline V gene, CDR1 is KGHSH and CDR2 is LQKENI. After removal of 3 bases from V and 0 bases from J, the junction contained 4 bases not matched to a gene. The CDR3 totals 16 residues. Produced via immunoSEQ multiplex PCR; TCRdb's table is partial and in-frame only. Of under 80,000 clones in the sample, around 89% are singletons; the top ten hold about 0.9%. This clone was found once. Its antigen remains unidentified. The clonotype was recovered from an adult with an advanced solid tumor such as melanoma, head and neck, liver or kidney cancer. The V call is TRBV18, the J call TRBJ2-2; TRBD1 matches at 7 bases. Source: CD4+ or CD8+ T cells sorted from blood, taken in a trial of the OX40 agonist ivuxolimab. The CDR3 sequence: CASSPLQGSNTGELFF. The DNA of the CDR3 is TGTGCCAGCTCACCGTTACAGGGGTCGAACACCGGGGAGCTGTTTTTT.